The rows below give T cell receptor beta chains drawn from one sample of a study of shared clonotypes between healthy human individuals. The protocol was immunoSEQ multiplex PCR, while the TCRdb copy is restricted to in-frame clones and leaves out a portion. The sample has around 700,000 clones; 74% are singletons. Source material: memory CD4+ T cells sorted from blood. The receptors shown here come from a woman aged 30 to 39 in good health. Both conserved end residues are part of each CDR3. The order of the fields is clone size, CDR3 length, D gene, J gene, V gene, CDR3 protein, CDR3 DNA. A D gene is named only where the DNA matches it firmly. Clone size appears in some rows only: once, few, many, or a class for an expanded clone.

clone size: -
CDR3 length: 14
D gene: -
J gene: TRBJ2-5
V gene: TRBV28
CDR3 protein: CASSGWGNQETQYF
CDR3 DNA: TGTGCCAGCAGTGGCTGGGGCAACCAAGAGACCCAGTACTTC

clone size: -
CDR3 length: 15
D gene: TRBD1
J gene: TRBJ1-2
V gene: TRBV18
CDR3 protein: CASSPSAGGPYGYTF
CDR3 DNA: TGTGCCAGCTCACCATCTGCAGGGGGCCCATATGGCTACACCTTC

clone size: -
CDR3 length: 12
D gene: TRBD1
J gene: TRBJ1-2
V gene: TRBV7-9
CDR3 protein: CASSVDRDGYTF
CDR3 DNA: TGTGCCAGCAGCGTAGACAGGGACGGCTACACCTTC

clone size: -
CDR3 length: 14
D gene: TRBD2
J gene: TRBJ2-1
V gene: TRBV6-4
CDR3 protein: CASTRLPGGHEQFF
CDR3 DNA: TGTGCCAGCACTCGACTACCGGGAGGGCATGAGCAGTTCTTC

clone size: -
CDR3 length: 14
D gene: TRBD1
J gene: TRBJ1-4
V gene: TRBV6-1
CDR3 protein: CASNPGGVVEKLFF
CDR3 DNA: TGTGCCAGCAATCCAGGGGGCGTGGTTGAAAAACTGTTTTTT

clone size: -
CDR3 length: 13
D gene: TRBD2
J gene: TRBJ2-2
V gene: TRBV15
CDR3 protein: CATAGANTGELFF
CDR3 DNA: TGTGCCACCGCGGGGGCGAACACCGGGGAGCTGTTTTTT

clone size: -
CDR3 length: 15
D gene: TRBD2
J gene: TRBJ2-7
V gene: TRBV7-2
CDR3 protein: CASRVSSGLSYEQYF
CDR3 DNA: TGTGCCAGCAGGGTCTCTAGCGGGCTTTCCTACGAGCAGTACTTC

clone size: -
CDR3 length: 14
D gene: TRBD1
J gene: TRBJ2-1
V gene: TRBV28
CDR3 protein: CASTPGTVNNEQFF
CDR3 DNA: TGTGCCAGCACCCCGGGGACAGTCAACAATGAGCAGTTCTTC

clone size: -
CDR3 length: 11
D gene: -
J gene: TRBJ2-1
V gene: TRBV30
CDR3 protein: CAWTVNNEQFF
CDR3 DNA: TGTGCCTGGACAGTAAACAATGAGCAGTTCTTC

clone size: many
CDR3 length: 16
D gene: TRBD1
J gene: TRBJ1-1
V gene: TRBV19
CDR3 protein: CASSGQGGLLNTEAFF
CDR3 DNA: TGTGCCAGCTCGGGACAGGGTGGTCTTCTGAACACTGAAGCTTTCTTT

clone size: -
CDR3 length: 14
D gene: -
J gene: TRBJ2-5
V gene: TRBV6-5
CDR3 protein: CASSWGSDPATQYF
CDR3 DNA: TGTGCCAGCAGTTGGGGGTCGGACCCCGCGACCCAGTACTTC

clone size: -
CDR3 length: 13
D gene: -
J gene: TRBJ2-4
V gene: TRBV19
CDR3 protein: CASSTQPRNIQYF
CDR3 DNA: TGTGCCAGTAGTACACAACCGAGAAACATTCAGTACTTC

clone size: -
CDR3 length: 15
D gene: TRBD2
J gene: TRBJ2-1
V gene: TRBV28
CDR3 protein: CASTAASGSRNEQFF
CDR3 DNA: TGTGCCAGCACCGCGGCTAGCGGGAGTCGGAATGAGCAGTTCTTC

clone size: -
CDR3 length: 15
D gene: -
J gene: TRBJ1-5
V gene: TRBV25-1
CDR3 protein: CASSAGDGSNQPQHF
CDR3 DNA: TGTGCCAGCAGTGCGGGGGACGGTAGCAATCAGCCCCAGCATTTT

clone size: -
CDR3 length: 14
D gene: TRBD2
J gene: TRBJ2-1
V gene: TRBV6-6
CDR3 protein: CASSRTSGSVEQFF
CDR3 DNA: TGTGCCAGCAGCAGGACTAGCGGGAGTGTTGAGCAGTTCTTC

clone size: -
CDR3 length: 14
D gene: -
J gene: TRBJ2-3
V gene: TRBV7-9
CDR3 protein: CASSFTQFADTQYF
CDR3 DNA: TGTGCCAGCAGCTTTACACAATTCGCAGATACGCAGTATTTT

clone size: few
CDR3 length: 16
D gene: TRBD1
J gene: TRBJ1-1
V gene: TRBV28
CDR3 protein: CASSSFTWTGNTEAFF
CDR3 DNA: TGTGCCAGCAGTTCCTTCACATGGACAGGGAACACTGAAGCTTTCTTT

clone size: -
CDR3 length: 15
D gene: TRBD1
J gene: TRBJ1-4
V gene: TRBV28
CDR3 protein: CASSGGTGKREKLFF
CDR3 DNA: TGTGCCAGCAGTGGCGGGACAGGGAAACGTGAAAAACTGTTTTTT

clone size: few
CDR3 length: 13
D gene: -
J gene: TRBJ2-7
V gene: TRBV7-9
CDR3 protein: CASSFPPGPEQYF
CDR3 DNA: TGTGCCAGCAGCTTCCCCCCGGGGCCCGAGCAGTACTTC

clone size: few
CDR3 length: 18
D gene: -
J gene: TRBJ1-5
V gene: TRBV25-1
CDR3 protein: CASSESTLDSLSNQPQHF
CDR3 DNA: TGTGCCAGCAGTGAATCCACCCTGGACAGCCTTAGCAATCAGCCCCAGCATTTT

clone size: -
CDR3 length: 15
D gene: -
J gene: TRBJ2-5
V gene: TRBV11-2
CDR3 protein: CASTESLGWQETQYF
CDR3 DNA: TGTGCCAGCACCGAGTCGCTAGGGTGGCAAGAGACCCAGTACTTC

clone size: -
CDR3 length: 19
D gene: TRBD1
J gene: TRBJ2-5
V gene: TRBV5-6
CDR3 protein: CASSLELSLDRGGLETQYF
CDR3 DNA: TGTGCCAGCAGCTTGGAGTTGTCGCTAGACAGGGGTGGCCTGGAGACCCAGTACTTC

clone size: -
CDR3 length: 15
D gene: -
J gene: TRBJ1-2
V gene: TRBV28
CDR3 protein: CASRVPNRAGYGYTF
CDR3 DNA: TGTGCCAGCAGGGTACCAAACAGGGCGGGGTATGGCTACACCTTC

clone size: once
CDR3 length: 17
D gene: -
J gene: TRBJ2-7
V gene: TRBV10-2
CDR3 protein: CASRDTLGPLTPSEQYF
CDR3 DNA: TGCGCCAGCAGGGATACATTGGGGCCACTGACCCCGAGCGAGCAGTACTTC

clone size: -
CDR3 length: 14
D gene: -
J gene: TRBJ2-5
V gene: TRBV5-1
CDR3 protein: CASSPFSPQETQYF
CDR3 DNA: TGCGCCAGCAGCCCGTTTAGCCCCCAAGAGACCCAGTACTTC